This TCR beta chain was sequenced for a study of blood T cell repertoires in COVID-19. Study at large: The United States, Italy and Spain were the sources of the acute and convalescent COVID-19 samples.

The trim removed 0 bases at V and 7 bases at J, leaving 11 bases unmatched. Germline V lookup: CDR1 MGHRA, CDR2 YSYEKL. The CDR3 runs to 17 residues. Authors' methods: Reference gene primer amplification yielded estimated nucleated cell counts. Sequenced by immunoSEQ multiplex PCR; TCRdb stores in-frame clones only, minus some. For V, J and clone size, that table is used; D and trimming come from the DNA. There are about 340,000 clones in the sample; 80% to 90% occur only once, and roughly 4.2% lies in the top ten. The receptor was derived from a woman in her thirties or forties with acute COVID-19. Source material: PBMCs or T cells enriched from blood (not recorded which). The chain joins TRBV4-1 to TRBJ1-2, with 10 bases that match TRBD1. CDR3 DNA: TGCGCCAGCAGCCAAGATACTGGGACAGGGGTCCTTCCTGGCTACACCTTC. Encoded protein: CASSQDTGTGVLPGYTF.